The present entry profiles one TCR beta chain with its context. CDR3 size: 15 residues. CDR1 SQVTM and CDR2 ANQGSEA come from the germline V gene. The trim removed 4 bases at V and 3 bases at J, leaving 10 bases unmatched. The sample originates from a study of blood T cell repertoires in COVID-19. Study background: Nucleic acid was either cDNA or gDNA, and it came from T cells, B-cell-depleted T cells, or PBMCs.

Some clones are missing from TCRdb's copy, which holds only in-frame ones; the method was immunoSEQ multiplex PCR. The profile shows around 86,000 clones, under 85% of them singletons. What was sequenced was peripheral blood. The chain combines TRBV29-1 with TRBJ2-3, with TRBD2 matching over 7 bases. The receptor comes from a human donor in a cohort sampled during active COVID-19. CDR3 nucleotide sequence: TGCAGCGTTGTATCCCAGCGGGATTGGACAGATACGCAGTATTTT. Amino acids: CSVVSQRDWTDTQYF.